This T cell receptor (beta chain) was sequenced in a study of blood T cell repertoires in COVID-19. Across the whole study: The United States, Italy and Spain were the sources of the acute and convalescent COVID-19 samples. From T cells, B-cell-depleted T cells, or PBMCs came the material, which was cDNA or gDNA.

The CDR3 totals 16 residues. The germline CDR1 and CDR2 sequences are SGDLS and YYNGEE. Profiling relied on immunoSEQ multiplex PCR, and the TCRdb table lists in-frame clones only, not all of them. The table has under 350,000 clones, 70% to 90% seen once; the top ten hold around 10%. Note on this clone: The junction differs from germline at one of its ends, possibly a read error.

V usage is TRBV9 and J usage is TRBJ2-5; 8 bases match TRBD1. This sequence was found in a woman aged 70-85 years with acute or convalescent COVID-19. Specimen: peripheral blood. CDR3 DNA: TGTGCCAGCGGCGTAGGAGGGAGCAGGGGGCTTGAGACCCAGTACTTC. This sequence encodes CASGVGGSRGLETQYF.